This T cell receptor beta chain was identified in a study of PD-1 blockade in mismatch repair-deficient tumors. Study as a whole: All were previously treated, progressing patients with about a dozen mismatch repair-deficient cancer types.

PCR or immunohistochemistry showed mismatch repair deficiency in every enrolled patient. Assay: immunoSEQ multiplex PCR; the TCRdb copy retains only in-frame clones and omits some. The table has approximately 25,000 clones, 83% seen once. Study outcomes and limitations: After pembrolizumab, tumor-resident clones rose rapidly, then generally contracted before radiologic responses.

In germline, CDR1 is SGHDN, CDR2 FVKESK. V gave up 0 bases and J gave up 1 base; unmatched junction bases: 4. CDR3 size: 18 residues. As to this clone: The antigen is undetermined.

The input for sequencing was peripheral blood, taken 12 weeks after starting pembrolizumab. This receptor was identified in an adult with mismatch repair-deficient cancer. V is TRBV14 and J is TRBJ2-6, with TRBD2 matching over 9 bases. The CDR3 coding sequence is TGTGCCAGCAGCCAAGATCGGCGGGAGGGGTCTGGGGCCAACGTCCTGACTTTC. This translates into CASSQDRREGSGANVLTF.